Presented here are 2 T cell receptor beta chains from one specimen sequenced in a study of blood T cell repertoires in COVID-19. The method was immunoSEQ multiplex PCR; TCRdb's version includes in-frame clones alone and lacks a portion of them. This table has about 250,000 clones, roughly 87% appearing once. Sample: PBMCs or T cells enriched from blood (not recorded which). These receptors were collected from a woman under 40 with acute COVID-19.

V is TRBV18 and J is TRBJ1-1; maybe TRBD1 (6 bases). CDR3 size: 15 residues. CDR1 KGHSH and CDR2 LQKENI come from the germline V gene. V dropped 0 bases and J dropped 0 bases, with 8 bases sitting between them. Here the CDR3 reads CASSPPGQLNTEAFF. CDR3 coding DNA: TGTGCCAGCTCACCACCCGGACAGCTGAACACTGAAGCTTTCTTT. Together with reference TRBV18 and TRBJ1-1, the CDR3 gives the full variable domain: NAGVMQNPRHLVRRRGQEARLRCSPMKGHSHVYWYRQLPEEGLKFMVYLQKENIIDESGMPKERFSAEFPKEGPSILRIQQVVRGDSAAYFCASSPPGQLNTEAFFGQGTRLTVV.

The chain uses TRBV6-6 and TRBJ1-5; a weak D match, TRBD1 (6 bases). V lost 5 bases to trimming and J lost 2 bases, with 10 bases between them. The CDR3 is made up of 14 amino acids. Germline lookup yields CDR1 MNHNY and CDR2 SVGAGI (reference sequence). The CDR3 DNA sequence: TGTGCCAGCAGTAAACCAGGGGGCAATCAGCCCCAGCATTTT. Encoded protein: CASSKPGGNQPQHF.